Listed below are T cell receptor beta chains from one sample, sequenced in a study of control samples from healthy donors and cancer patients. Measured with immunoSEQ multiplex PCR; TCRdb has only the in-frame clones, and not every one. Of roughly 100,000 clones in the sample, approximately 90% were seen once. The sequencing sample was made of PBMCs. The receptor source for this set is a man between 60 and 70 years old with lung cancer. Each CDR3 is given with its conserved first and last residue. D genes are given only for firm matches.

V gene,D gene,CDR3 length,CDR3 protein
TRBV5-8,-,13,CASLFGPQETQYF
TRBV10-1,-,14,CASSESSDKNIQYF
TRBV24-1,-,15,CATSVGAGITGELFF
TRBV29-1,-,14,CSVEGERYDTEAFF
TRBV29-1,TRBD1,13,CSVEVQGGTEAFF
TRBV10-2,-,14,CASRSSWDTGELFF
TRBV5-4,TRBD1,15,CASSPGQASQITQYF
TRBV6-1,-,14,CASSEGRGVGELFF
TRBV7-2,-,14,CASSPGLLWYIQYF
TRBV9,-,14,CASSVDSTNQPQHF
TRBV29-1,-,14,CSVEDHLNTGELFF
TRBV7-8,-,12,CASSSYGNTIYF
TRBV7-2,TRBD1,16,CASSLETGYRGNEQFF
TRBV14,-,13,CASSKQGYTEAFF
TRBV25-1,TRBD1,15,CASSGTGTGVFEQFF
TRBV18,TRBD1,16,CASSLQTGPYNSPLHF
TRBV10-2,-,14,CASSERSYNSPLHF
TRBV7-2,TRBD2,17,CASRKGASGRTYNEQFF
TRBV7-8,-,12,CASSLAGFGYTF
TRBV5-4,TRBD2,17,CASSSSLAGANTGELFF
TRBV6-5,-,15,CASSYGGITTDTQYF
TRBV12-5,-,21,CASGLPRGAPTTNSGANVLTF
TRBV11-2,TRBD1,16,CASSFPGQGARYGYTF
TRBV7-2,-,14,CASSPSLALETQYF
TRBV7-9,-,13,CATTRGNNQPQHF
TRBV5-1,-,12,CASSSTIGELFF
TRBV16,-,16,CASSLEKVTVGSPLHF
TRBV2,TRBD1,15,CASSVDRGPKNIQYF
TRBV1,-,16,CTSSQRLAENTGELFF
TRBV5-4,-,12,CASSLPNSPLHF
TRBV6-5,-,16,CASSYKGGHGTDTQYF
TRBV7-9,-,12,CASSSSFYEQYF
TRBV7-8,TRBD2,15,CASSLGLAVYNEQFF
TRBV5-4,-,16,CASSPPGGLGNTEAFF
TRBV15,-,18,CATSRVNDRHLAKNIQYF
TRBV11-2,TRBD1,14,CASNRQGADTEAFF
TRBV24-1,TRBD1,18,CATSDKRGQHSGANVLTF
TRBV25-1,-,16,CASSDWAPGMGNIQYF
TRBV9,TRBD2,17,CASSFRTSGVLSETQYF
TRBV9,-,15,CASSGPGLTTDTQYF
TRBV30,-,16,CAWSSTRHLYNSPLHF
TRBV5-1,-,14,CASCQGVSGETQYF
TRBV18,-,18,CASSPFNRGSSSGNTIYF
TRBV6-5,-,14,CASRRTGIDYGYTF
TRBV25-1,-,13,CASSPLSQETQYF
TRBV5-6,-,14,CASSLTSGYTEAFF
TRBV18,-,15,CASSPPGRGGKTQYF
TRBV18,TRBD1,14,CASSRQGNADTQYF
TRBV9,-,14,CASSVDSDNEKLFF
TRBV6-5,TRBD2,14,CASSSYSGADTQYF
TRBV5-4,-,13,CASSPPWGTEAFF
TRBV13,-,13,CASNEGVSKGYTF
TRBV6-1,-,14,CASSEVGNTGELFF
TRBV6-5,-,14,CASSYDQGSTEAFF
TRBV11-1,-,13,CASSLRTELEAFF
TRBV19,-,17,CASSIVSSGSGANVLTF
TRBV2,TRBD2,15,CASRPLAGGKNEQFF
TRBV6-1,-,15,CASSEAGRSYNEQFF